Described below is a single TCR beta chain sequence and its context. The data were taken from a study of CD8 T cells in Susac syndrome. The study sequenced TCR beta in blood CD8+ and CD4+ T cells. The multiple sclerosis controls comprised treatment-naive patients whose relapsing-remitting disease was stable or active. The CD8+ and CD4+ T cells were isolated magnetically using a negative isolation approach, whereas the TEMRA cells were enriched by FACS. Random hexamers were used to reverse transcribe roughly 0.45 to 1 ug of RNA. The authors amplified TCR beta CDR3 across 54 Vbeta and 13 Jbeta using immunoSEQ multiplex PCR. TCRdb recomputed calls from the immunoSEQ multiplex PCR reads with MiXCR, one row per CDR3 protein. The data show some 300,000 distinct CDR3 sequences, 75% to 90% seen once. V was clipped by 2 bases and J by 8 bases, with 15 bases between them. This CDR3 comprises 14 residues. Germline V gene data show CDR1 as MNHEY and CDR2 as SVGEGT.

The source of this sequence is a human donor with multiple sclerosis. The chain carries TRBV6-2 or TRBV6-3 and TRBJ1-1; possibly TRBD1 for D (6 bases). Sequencing used CD8+ T cells from PBMCs. CDR3 DNA sequence: TGTGCCAGCAGTTACGTGACTGAGGGGGAGGAAGCTTTCTTT. Translating gives CASSYVTEGEEAFF.